This TCR beta chain was sequenced during a study of blood T cells in healthy people across ages. Study-level results: Among long-lived donors, naive CD4+ cells were more numerous and diversity higher than in aged donors.

A sample-barcoded 5' primer and a J-beta primer mix were used in a second PCR of roughly 6 to 11 cycles. TCRdb fed the 5' RACE reads into MiXCR, producing one record per CDR3 protein. The sample includes around 2 million distinct CDR3 sequences, 35% to 50% of them seen just once. This clonotype was recorded at least ten times. Its antigen is currently unknown. The length of the CDR3 is 13 residues. V lost 6 bases, J lost 3 bases, and 11 bases lay in between. In germline, CDR1 is MNHEY, CDR2 SVGAGI. Sequencing was carried out using blood. The receptor comes from a human donor in good health. This chain joins TRBV6-5 and TRBJ1-2, with D perhaps matching TRBD1 (6 bases). The CDR3 DNA follows: TGTGCCAGCAGCCTCGGACAGTACTATGGCTACACCTTC. It is translated as CASSLGQYYGYTF.